This T cell receptor (beta chain) was observed in a study of Graves' ophthalmopathy and Graves' hyperthyroidism. The authors amplified TCR beta CDR3 regions from RNA transcripts. The library came from an HTBI-primed first-round RT-PCR and a second-round multiplex PCR. TCRdb ran MiXCR on the multiplex PCR reads and lists one entry per CDR3 protein. The table has around 590,000 distinct CDR3 sequences, 39% seen once; the top ten hold less than 4.5%. This TCR was recovered from an adult man with Graves' hyperthyroidism. Sample: peripheral blood or thyroid tissue (not recorded which).

The CDR3 reads CSATPDRPYQPQHF. CDR3 nucleotide sequence: TGCAGTGCCACGCCGGACAGGCCCTATCAGCCCCAGCATTTT. The chain employs TRBV20-1 and TRBJ1-5, with TRBD1 matching over 7 bases. Per germline, CDR1 DFQATT and CDR2 SNEGSKA (reference sequence). This CDR3 region has 14 residues. J lost 5 bases, V lost 6 bases, and 10 bases had no gene match.